The TCR beta chain under discussion was sequenced for a study of monozygotic twins with inflammatory bowel disease. The study's findings and limits: Varying immunosuppressive regimens may have increased patient repertoire variability.

cDNA was made in eight separate reactions per sample. The unique tags termed UMIs, each holding a 6-nucleotide sample barcode, were added by means of template switching. TCRdb re-called the 5' RACE reads, yielding one record per CDR3 amino acid sequence without DNA. This table holds about 330,000 distinct CDR3 sequences. The CDR3 length is 13 residues. In germline, CDR1 is SQVTM, CDR2 ANQGSEA. As regards this clonotype: No antigen is known for it.

Unsorted whole blood yielded the total RNA, with T cells left unselected. This clonotype originated in a human donor with ulcerative colitis or Crohn's disease, or a healthy co-twin of an affected twin (not recorded which). The chain joins TRBV29-1 to TRBJ1-1. Specimen: blood. The chain's CDR3 is CSVEGAIGTEAFF.